One and the same sample provided the 11 T cell receptor beta chains below, sequenced in a study of T cell responses to AZD1222 COVID-19 vaccine. Measured with immunoSEQ multiplex PCR; TCRdb has only the in-frame clones, and not every one. The sample contains roughly 130,000 clones, 88% of which appear only once. Material: peripheral blood, obtained on day 0 of AZD1222 vaccination. Receptors were obtained from an adult in good health.

The chain is built from TRBV7-2 and TRBJ1-2; TRBD1 agrees at 9 bases. V dropped 3 bases and J dropped 6; count of bases not matched to a gene: 20. Germline V gene sequence: CDR1 SGHTA, CDR2 FQGNSA. This CDR3 comprises 19 residues. CDR3: CASSFRGYRPKQGADGYTF. CDR3 nucleotides: TGTGCCAGCAGCTTCAGAGGGTACCGGCCGAAACAGGGGGCCGATGGCTACACCTTC.

The chain recombines TRBV10-1 with TRBJ1-5; D ambiguous. The CDR3 consists of 12 residues. The germline V gene encodes CDR1 WNHNN and CDR2 SYGVQD (reference sequence). The ends were cut back, 5 bases at V and 5 bases at J, with 7 bases in the middle. The CDR3 sequence: CASSPGDQPQHF. The DNA for the CDR3 is TGCGCCAGCAGTCCTGGGGATCAGCCCCAGCATTTT.

This chain links TRBV6-1 with TRBJ2-3, with D possibly TRBD1 on 7 matching bases. V gave up 1 base and J gave up 7 bases, with 15 bases separating them. The CDR3 loop spans 15 amino acids. The germline V gene encodes CDR1 MNHNS and CDR2 SASEGT. CDR3 amino acids: CASSEGRGRVHTQYF. CDR3 in DNA: TGTGCCAGCAGTGAAGGGAGGGGGCGCGTGCATACGCAGTATTTT.

Only a few counts were recorded for this clone. The chain uses TRBV6-5 and TRBJ2-2; D ambiguous. The length of the CDR3 is 12 residues. Germline values: CDR1 MNHEY, CDR2 SVGAGI. Trimming cost V 6 bases and J 4 bases, with 6 bases left between them. The CDR3 here is CASSQFTGELFF. The CDR3 DNA reads as TGTGCCAGCAGCCAGTTCACCGGGGAGCTGTTTTTT.

The chain couples TRBV18 to TRBJ1-1; the D gene is possibly TRBD1 (5 bases). This CDR3 contains 13 residues. Trimming shortened V by 6 bases and J by 3 bases, and 11 bases separated the two germline ends. CDR1 is KGHSH and CDR2 is LQKENI in the germline V gene. For the CDR3, the DNA is TGTGCCAGCTCCCTCGGAGGGGACACTGAAGCTTTCTTT. Its translation is CASSLGGDTEAFF.

The rearrangement links TRBV15 to TRBJ2-3, with D tentatively TRBD2 (6 bases). Germline V CDR1 and CDR2: LNHNV, YYDKDF (reference sequence). This CDR3 is built from 16 residues. Trimming removed 4 bases at V and 3 bases at J, with 17 bases between. The CDR3 here is CATSTPGTGGTDTQYF. The CDR3 nucleotides read TGTGCCACCAGCACTCCAGGGACTGGGGGGACAGATACGCAGTATTTT. The full variable domain, with the rest looked up from reference TRBV15 and TRBJ2-3, is DAMVIQNPRYQVTQFGKPVTLSCSQTLNHNVMYWYQQKSSQAPKLLFHYYDKDFNNEADTPDNFQSRRPNTSFCFLDIRSPGLGDTAMYLCATSTPGTGGTDTQYFGPGTRLTVL.

The chain couples TRBV13 to TRBJ1-1, with a weak D call TRBD1 (5 bases). Germline V CDR1 and CDR2: PRHDT, FYEKMQ (reference sequence). The ends were cut back, 1 base at V and 8 bases at J, with 11 bases in the middle. The CDR3 contains 13 residues. CDR3 coding DNA: TGTGCCAGCAGCTTAGCCCCCGACAGAGAAGCTTTCTTT. Translated: CASSLAPDREAFF.

CDR3 residues: CASSPHYEQYF. CDR3 nucleotide sequence: TGTGCCAGCAGCCCCCACTACGAGCAGTACTTC. The V call is TRBV7-8, the J call TRBJ2-7, with D uncertain. This CDR3 comprises 11 residues. The V end was cut by 5 bases, the J end by 3 bases, with 5 bases between. Per the germline V gene, CDR1 is SGHVS and CDR2 is FQNEAQ.

The V and J genes are TRBV28 and TRBJ1-4, with 12 bases fitting TRBD1. After removal of 10 bases from V and 8 bases from J, the junction contained 11 bases not matched to a gene. The CDR3 extends over 15 amino acids. From germline, CDR1 is MDHEN and CDR2 SYDVKM. Here the CDR3 reads CATIRGDRGLEKLFF. The CDR3 DNA reads TGTGCCACCATTAGGGGGGACAGGGGGCTCGAAAAACTGTTTTTT.

The V call is TRBV7-2, the J call TRBJ2-6; weak D call: TRBD2 (5 bases). The CDR3 spans 18 residues. V was cut by 5 bases and J by 1 base, with 18 bases left in between. Germline CDR1 SGHTA, CDR2 FQGNSA. CDR3: CASSRLARSLSGANVLTF. The CDR3 DNA reads as TGTGCCAGCAGCAGGCTAGCACGGTCCCTATCTGGGGCCAACGTCCTGACTTTC.

This clone showed up just a few times. The chain employs TRBV2 and TRBJ1-5; a possible D gene is TRBD1 (6 bases). Germline assignment: CDR1 SNHLY and CDR2 FYNNEI. Trimming removed 3 bases at V and 1 base at J, with 13 bases between. The CDR3 is 16 amino acids. The CDR3 bases are TGTGCCAGCAGTGATCTGGTGGGACACAGCAATCAGCCCCAGCATTTT. It translates to CASSDLVGHSNQPQHF.